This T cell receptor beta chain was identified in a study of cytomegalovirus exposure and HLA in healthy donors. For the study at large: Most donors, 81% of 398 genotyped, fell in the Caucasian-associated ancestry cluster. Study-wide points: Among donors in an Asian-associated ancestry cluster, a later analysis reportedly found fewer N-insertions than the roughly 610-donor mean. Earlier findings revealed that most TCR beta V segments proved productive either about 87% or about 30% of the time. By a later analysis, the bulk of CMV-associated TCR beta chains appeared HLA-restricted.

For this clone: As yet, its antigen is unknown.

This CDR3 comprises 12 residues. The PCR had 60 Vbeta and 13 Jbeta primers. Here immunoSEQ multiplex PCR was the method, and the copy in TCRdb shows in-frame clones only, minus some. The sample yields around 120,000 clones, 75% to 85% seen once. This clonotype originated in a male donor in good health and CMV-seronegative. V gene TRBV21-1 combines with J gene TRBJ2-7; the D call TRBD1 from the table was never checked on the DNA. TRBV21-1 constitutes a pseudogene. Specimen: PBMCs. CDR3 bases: TGTGCCAGCAGCAAACAGGGCTACGAGCAGTACTTC. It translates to CASSKQGYEQYF.